A single sample gave rise to the 7 T cell receptor beta chains below, sequenced in a study of cytomegalovirus exposure and HLA in healthy donors. Both 60 Vbeta primers and 13 Jbeta primers went into the PCR. TCRdb's table, derived via immunoSEQ multiplex PCR, lists solely in-frame clones and lacks some. The top ten hold around 0.21% of the sample, which has approximately 180,000 clones, roughly 87% seen once. The specimen was PBMCs. These TCRs come from a girl under two years old in good health and CMV-seronegative.

This clone was observed a handful of times. V and J are TRBV5-1 and TRBJ2-1; 9 bases align to TRBD2. The CDR3 has 19 residues. The V gene's germline CDR1 is SGHRS and CDR2 YFSETQ. V shed 4 bases and J 5 bases; nucleotides not matched to a gene: 19. DNA for the CDR3: TGCGCCAGCAGCCGCAGAGAGAATACCGGGACTAGCAGGCACAATGAGCAGTTCTTC. It yields the protein CASSRRENTGTSRHNEQFF. Full variable domain (rest looked up from reference TRBV5-1 and TRBJ2-1): KAGVTQTPRYLIKTRGQQVTLSCSPISGHRSVSWYQQTPGQGLQFLFEYFSETQRNKGNFPGRFSGRQFSNSRSEMNVSTLELGDSALYLCASSRRENTGTSRHNEQFFGPGTRLTVL.

The chain uses TRBV7-8 and TRBJ2-7; 12 nucleotides line up with TRBD2. Germline values: CDR1 SGHVS, CDR2 FQNEAQ. The trim removed 1 base at V and 0 bases at J, leaving 4 bases unmatched. The CDR3 spans 17 residues. The DNA of the CDR3 is TGTGCCAGCAGCTTAGTCTCTAGCGGGAGGGTCTCCTACGAGCAGTACTTC. Translating it yields CASSLVSSGRVSYEQYF.

The rearrangement uses TRBV6-1 and TRBJ2-7; 7 bases match TRBD1. The CDR3 sequence is 15 residues long. With 2 bases clipped from V and 3 bases from J, the junction kept 7 bases outside the gene matches. CDR1 and CDR2 from the germline V gene are MNHNS and SASEGT. The CDR3 nucleotides read TGTGCCAGCAGTGAACTGACAGGGTCCTACTACGAGCAGTACTTC. Amino acids: CASSELTGSYYEQYF.

The chain carries TRBV4-1 and TRBJ2-5; 8 bases align to TRBD2. TRBJ2-7 explains the end of the DNA better; the J call may be wrong. The germline V gene encodes CDR1 MGHRA and CDR2 YSYEKL. CDR3 length equals 17 residues. Here the CDR3 reads CASSQGLAGHLSYEQYF. CDR3 nucleotide sequence: TGCGCCAGCAGCCAAGGGCTAGCGGGTCACCTTTCCTACGAGCAGTACTTC.

Comments on this clone: One end of the junction varies from germline; a read error may be responsible. This sample includes further DNA sequences coding for the same CDR3. This chain joins TRBV6-5 and TRBJ1-5, with TRBD1 matching over 10 bases. The V gene's germline CDR1 is MNHEY and CDR2 SVGAGI. This CDR3 region has 15 residues. The CDR3 nucleotides read TGCGCCAGCAGCCGTAGACAGGGGGCGAGGCAGCCCCAGCATTTT. Residues: CASSRRQGARQPQHF.

The rearrangement links TRBV7-8 to TRBJ2-7; tentatively, D is TRBD2 (5 bases). The V gene lost 0 bases and the J gene lost 0 bases, with 15 bases spanning the gap. The V gene's germline CDR1 is SGHVS and CDR2 FQNEAQ. CDR3 length: 17 residues. The CDR3 region has the DNA TGTGCCAGCAGCTTAGCCGCGGAGCTAGCCAGCTCCTACGAGCAGTACTTC. It encodes CASSLAAELASSYEQYF.

The V and J genes are TRBV27 and TRBJ2-7, with D possibly matching TRBD2 (6 bases). Germline lookup yields CDR1 MNHEY and CDR2 SMNVEV (reference sequence). The CDR3 consists of 14 residues. V shed 7 bases and J shed 4 bases, with 17 bases lying between them. The CDR3 region is CASTVRLGGYEQYF. CDR3 nucleotides: TGTGCCAGCACGGTCAGGTTGGGGGGTTACGAGCAGTACTTC.